This entry describes one T cell receptor (beta chain). A much larger clone lies a single base off, so this may be a read error. The template consisted of bulk tumor genomic DNA, with around 600 ng used per sample. Primary tumors were biopsied several times each, far apart, intraoperatively. Each patient presented with untreated, newly diagnosed non-small cell lung cancer and received curative surgery. Patients newly diagnosed with non-small cell lung cancer and having curative-intent surgery served as donors. The CDR3 is 11 residues long. Trimming shortened V by 7 bases and J by 2 bases, and 8 bases separated the two germline ends. Germline V gene lookup returns CDR1 DFQATT and CDR2 SNEGSKA (reference sequence). A first 10-cycle multiplex round used 32 V-gene and 13 J-gene primers on TCR beta CDR3. TCRdb itself ran the multiplex PCR reads through MiXCR, one entry per CDR3 protein. Of 22,000 or so distinct CDR3 sequences in the sample, 27% were seen once.

This sample stems from a study of immune heterogeneity within non-small cell lung tumors. The sequence came from a man in his forties with non-small cell lung cancer. Sequencing was performed on lung tumor tissue. This chain uses TRBV20-1 with TRBJ1-2, with D unclear. CDR3 DNA: TGCAGTGATAACGGCAACTATGGCTACACCTTC. Translating gives CSDNGNYGYTF.